A few counts support the clone carrying this T cell receptor beta chain. Its antigen is currently unknown. Method: immunoSEQ multiplex PCR; TCRdb's copy keeps in-frame clones and lacks some. The sample includes some 110,000 clones, around 88% of them seen just once. This record comes from a study of T cell responses to AZD1222 COVID-19 vaccine. Study-level findings and limits: White British people made up most donors, females outnumbered males, and clonal diversity was possibly underestimated. Distributed over spike, vaccine-associated CD4 TCRs predominated at 160-218 and 743-854. Regions left unmutated in variants are reportedly the target of nearly half of spike-specific TCRs.

Combined were second doses at about 4 or about 12 weeks. The CDR3 contains 11 residues. Trimming took 3 bases from V and 11 from J; bases not matched to a gene: 2. Germline CDR1 reads SGDLS; CDR2 reads YYNGEE. The V call is TRBV9, the J call TRBJ2-1; TRBD2 aligns across 7 bases. Specimen: peripheral blood, collected 28 days after the second AZD1222 dose. The receptor was isolated from an adult who received the AZD1222 COVID-19 vaccine. In nucleotides, the CDR3 is TGTGCCAGCAGCGAAGCGGGGAAGCAGTTCTTC. Its translation: CASSEAGKQFF.